The rows below give T cell receptor beta chains drawn from one sample of a study of tumour-infiltrating T cells in Burkitt lymphoma. Profiled with immunoSEQ multiplex PCR; TCRdb holds only in-frame clones, not every one. The data contain 12,000 to 15,000 clones, about 75% of them singletons. Sequenced: tumor tissue. The receptors derive from a human donor with diffuse large B-cell lymphoma. Both conserved end residues are part of each CDR3. D genes are given only for firm matches. Clone sizes are given selectively: once, few, many, or a class where the clone is expanded.

V gene	D gene	clone size	J gene	CDR3 protein	CDR3 DNA
TRBV7-2	-	-	TRBJ1-1	CASFRVGLDEAFF	TGTGCCAGCTTTAGGGTGGGACTTGATGAAGCTTTCTTT
TRBV7-9	-	-	TRBJ1-1	CATPGVGIRAEAFF	TGTGCCACCCCAGGGGTGGGAATTCGGGCTGAAGCTTTCTTT
TRBV5-6	-	-	TRBJ2-3	CASSSGEPQYF	TGTGCCAGCAGCTCGGGGGAACCGCAGTATTTT
TRBV20-1	-	-	TRBJ2-1	CSASDRDEQFF	TGCAGTGCTAGCGATCGGGATGAGCAGTTCTTC
TRBV11-2	-	once	TRBJ2-1	CASSLVSSWEQFF	TGTGCCAGCAGCTTAGTCTCCAGTTGGGAGCAGTTCTTC
TRBV7-9	-	-	TRBJ2-1	CASSRGSAYNEQFF	TGTGCCAGCAGCAGGGGGAGTGCGTACAATGAGCAGTTCTTC
TRBV5-4	-	-	TRBJ2-3	CASSLEVSLSTDTQYF	TGTGCCAGCAGCTTGGAAGTTAGCCTCAGCACAGATACGCAGTATTTT
TRBV19	-	-	TRBJ1-5	CASKNEDGAFNQPQHF	TGTGCCAGTAAAAACGAAGATGGGGCTTTCAATCAGCCCCAGCATTTT
TRBV2	-	-	TRBJ2-3	CASSEGPTVTDTQYF	TGTGCCAGCAGTGAAGGGCCGACTGTGACAGATACGCAGTATTTT
TRBV18	TRBD2	large	TRBJ2-2	CASSGLAENTGELFF	TGTGCCAGCTCCGGACTAGCGGAGAACACCGGGGAGCTGTTTTTT
TRBV7-9	-	-	TRBJ2-3	CASSLGADTQYF	TGTGCCAGCAGCCTAGGGGCAGATACGCAGTATTTT
TRBV27	TRBD1	-	TRBJ2-5	CASSLWGQGRGETQYF	TGTGCCAGCAGTTTATGGGGACAGGGACGAGGAGAGACCCAGTACTTC
TRBV6-6	-	-	TRBJ1-2	CASGDRFWDGYTF	TGTGCCAGCGGCGACAGGTTCTGGGATGGCTACACCTTC
TRBV7-3	-	-	TRBJ2-2	CASSVGQGGPGELFF	TGTGCCAGCAGCGTCGGACAGGGAGGGCCCGGGGAGCTGTTTTTT
TRBV5-1	TRBD1	-	TRBJ1-1	CASKQGAPAEAFF	TGCGCCTCTAAGCAGGGGGCGCCCGCTGAAGCTTTCTTT
TRBV18	TRBD1	-	TRBJ1-1	CASSPTGGRYTEAFF	TGTGCCAGCTCCCCTACAGGGGGCAGGTACACTGAAGCTTTCTTT
TRBV7-9	-	-	TRBJ2-4	CASSLALGINIQYF	TGTGCCAGCAGCTTAGCTTTGGGAATTAACATTCAGTACTTC
TRBV5-1	-	-	TRBJ1-2	CASSWGDGSNYGYTF	TGCGCCAGCAGCTGGGGGGACGGGTCTAACTATGGCTACACCTTC
TRBV9	TRBD1	-	TRBJ1-3	CASSVNNRGRSAGNTIYF	TGTGCCAGCAGCGTAAACAACAGGGGGCGATCGGCTGGAAACACCATATATTTT
TRBV21-1	-	-	TRBJ2-5	CASSKIRDRTEETQYF	TGTGCCAGCAGCAAAATCAGGGACAGGACGGAAGAGACCCAGTACTTC
TRBV6-1	-	-	TRBJ2-4	CASSDRGQIALLTKNIQYF	TGTGCCAGCAGTGATCGAGGGCAGATAGCTTTGTTAACCAAAAACATTCAGTACTTC
TRBV23-1	-	-	TRBJ2-2	CASSQPGPNTGELFF	TGCGCCAGCAGTCAACCCGGTCCTAACACCGGGGAGCTGTTTTTT
TRBV19	-	-	TRBJ1-5	CASREGYQPQHF	TGTGCCAGTAGAGAAGGTTATCAGCCCCAGCATTTT
TRBV6-5	-	-	TRBJ1-5	CASRAGRVSNQPQHF	TGTGCCAGCAGGGCAGGGAGGGTTAGCAATCAGCCCCAGCATTTT